This entry lists 23 T cell receptor beta chains sequenced from one sample in a study of blood T cell repertoires in COVID-19. Clones were sequenced by immunoSEQ multiplex PCR, and TCRdb holds only the in-frame ones, with some missing. This table holds 150,000 to 200,000 clones, approximately 88% found once. The specimen was peripheral blood. The receptor set was obtained from a man aged 18 to 30 with active or convalescent COVID-19.

V is TRBV5-1 and J is TRBJ2-3, with TRBD2 identical over 8 bases. The V gene's germline CDR1 is SGHRS and CDR2 YFSETQ. There are 14 residues in the CDR3. The ends lost 4 bases at V and 4 bases at J; junction bases unmatched: 5. The CDR3 DNA follows: TGCGCCAGCAGCACGGGAGGGCCGTCAGATACGCAGTATTTT. It is translated as CASSTGGPSDTQYF.

This clone was observed a single time. The V and J genes are TRBV5-8 and TRBJ2-1, with TRBD2 identical over 12 bases. Germline CDR1 SGHTS, CDR2 YDEGEE. J lost 4 bases, V lost 4 bases, and 15 bases had no gene match. The CDR3 length is 19 residues. CDR3 coding DNA: TGTGCCAGCAGCGCGAGATCGCTAGCGGGAGGGCCAAGGTACAATGAGCAGTTCTTC. It codes for CASSARSLAGGPRYNEQFF.

V gene TRBV29-1 combines with J gene TRBJ2-7; tentatively, D is TRBD1 (5 bases). V was trimmed by 1 base and J by 6 bases, leaving 7 bases between them. The CDR3 is 11 amino acids. Germline V CDR1 and CDR2: SQVTM, ANQGSEA. The CDR3 protein is CSVEAGLEQYF. CDR3 coding DNA: TGCAGCGTTGAAGCAGGGCTCGAGCAGTACTTC.

The DNA of the CDR3 is TGTGCCAGCAGTTACGAAGGACAAAACTACAATGAGCAGTTCTTC. Translating gives CASSYEGQNYNEQFF. The V and J genes are TRBV6-5 and TRBJ2-1; the D gene is possibly TRBD1 (5 bases). Germline V gene data show CDR1 as MNHEY and CDR2 as SVGAGI. V lost 2 bases and J 3 bases, leaving 11 bases between the germline ends. The CDR3 covers 15 residues.

The genes are TRBV5-1 and TRBJ1-1; D remains ambiguous. Looked up from germline, CDR1 is SGHRS and CDR2 is YFSETQ. The V end lost 1 base, the J end lost 5 bases, and 15 bases lay between the germline ends. The CDR3 is made up of 15 amino acids. CDR3 protein: CASSLSAREGTEAFF. Here the CDR3 DNA reads TGCGCCAGCAGCTTGTCTGCCCGGGAAGGGACTGAAGCTTTCTTT.

The CDR3 loop is CASSLGERGRPNNEQFF. DNA of the CDR3: TGCGCCAGCAGCCTGGGGGAGCGGGGGCGCCCCAATAATGAGCAGTTCTTC. The rearrangement joins TRBV4-1 to TRBJ2-1, with 8 bases that match TRBD2. The CDR3 has 17 amino acids. Germline V gene lookup returns CDR1 MGHRA and CDR2 YSYEKL. The V and J ends lost 4 bases and 7 bases, in that order; junction bases with no gene match: 15.

This clone was counted once. The genes are TRBV19 and TRBJ2-7; 9 nucleotides align to TRBD1. CDR1 and CDR2 from the germline V gene are LNHDA and SQIVND (reference sequence). V lost 3 bases to trimming and J lost 2 bases; unmatched junction nucleotides: 2. This CDR3 has 14 amino acids. In DNA, the CDR3 is TGTGCCAGTAGTATCGGGACAGGGACCTACGAGCAGTACTTC. Translating it yields CASSIGTGTYEQYF.

This chain joins TRBV6-5 and TRBJ1-4; D is perhaps TRBD1 (5 bases). V was trimmed by 5 bases and J by 7 bases, leaving 14 bases between them. The CDR3 extends over 14 amino acids. The germline gives CDR1 MNHEY, CDR2 SVGAGI. This CDR3 reads CASSHQGFGEKLFF. The CDR3 region has the DNA TGTGCCAGCAGTCATCAGGGCTTTGGTGAAAAACTGTTTTTT.

For the CDR3, the DNA is TGTGCCAGCAGTTATTGGTCGGGACAGGGGAACAATGAGCAGTTCTTC. Translation: CASSYWSGQGNNEQFF. The V gene is TRBV28, the J gene TRBJ2-1; 10 nucleotides agree with TRBD1. J was trimmed by 5 bases and V by 4 bases; bases with no gene match: 8. The length of the CDR3 is 16 residues. The germline CDR1 and CDR2 sequences are MDHEN and SYDVKM.

The chain has TRBV11-3 and TRBJ2-5; the match to TRBD2 covers 10 bases. Germline loops: CDR1 SGHNT, CDR2 YENEEA. V was clipped by 2 bases and J by 5 bases; unmatched bases: 5. This CDR3 is built from 15 residues. The CDR3 DNA is TGTGCCAGCAGCTTAACCGGGACTAGCGCCGAGACCCAGTACTTC. This codes for CASSLTGTSAETQYF. The entire variable domain, with the rest obtained from reference TRBV11-3 and TRBJ2-5, is as follows: EAGVVQSPRYKIIEKKQPVAFWCNPISGHNTLYWYLQNLGQGPELLIRYENEEAVDDSQLPKDRFSAERLKGVDSTLKIQPAELGDSAVYLCASSLTGTSAETQYFGPGTRLLVL.

The chain has TRBV7-2 and TRBJ1-6; D perhaps matches TRBD1 (6 bases). V gave up 2 bases and J gave up 7 bases, with 9 bases separating them. Per the germline V gene, CDR1 is SGHTA and CDR2 is FQGNSA. This CDR3 contains 14 residues. CDR3 sequence reads: CASSLPGTNSPLHF. CDR3 DNA sequence: TGTGCCAGCAGCTTACCCGGGACAAATTCACCCCTCCACTTT.

CDR3 loop: CASSLSQGYKAFF. The CDR3, as DNA: TGTGCCAGCAGCTTGAGCCAGGGCTATAAAGCTTTCTTT. The chain couples TRBV5-4 to TRBJ1-1; D is perhaps TRBD1 (5 bases). The V gene lost 1 base and the J gene lost 9 bases, with 13 bases spanning the gap. This CDR3 is built from 13 residues. Germline V CDR1 and CDR2: SGHNT, YYREEE (reference sequence).

The V call is TRBV29-1, the J call TRBJ2-2, with TRBD1 identical over 9 bases. Germline lookup yields CDR1 SQVTM and CDR2 ANQGSEA. The V and J ends lost 5 bases and 5 bases, in that order; junction bases with no gene match: 6. This CDR3 has 14 amino acids. The CDR3 region has the DNA TGCAGCGTTCGCACAGGGGGCCGAACCGGGGAGCTGTTTTTT. This translates into CSVRTGGRTGELFF.

The chain uses TRBV6-2 or TRBV6-3 and TRBJ1-2; 9 bases fit TRBD1. The germline gives CDR1 MNHEY, CDR2 SVGEGT. V lost 2 bases and J lost 7; bases outside the gene matches: 8. This CDR3 is built from 15 residues. CDR3 protein: CASSYRDRVVGGYTF. CDR3 DNA sequence: TGTGCCAGCAGTTACCGGGACAGGGTTGTAGGTGGCTACACCTTC.

This clone has just a few counts. The rearrangement joins TRBV18 to TRBJ1-1; D is undetermined. Germline CDR1 reads KGHSH; CDR2 reads LQKENI. CDR3 length: 14 amino acids. The V end was cut by 4 bases, the J end by 1 base, with 10 bases between. CDR3 nucleotide sequence: TGTGCCAGCTCACTGTCGGCGGCGAACACTGAAGCTTTCTTT. It translates to CASSLSAANTEAFF.

The gene calls are TRBV10-2 and TRBJ2-7, with TRBD1 matching over 9 bases. CDR1 and CDR2 (germline): WSHSY, SAAADI. V was pared by 5 bases and J by 3 bases, with 14 bases of the junction left unmatched. The CDR3 runs to 17 residues. CDR3: CASSSFLSGTGYYEQYF. CDR3 DNA sequence: TGCGCCAGCAGTTCATTCCTCTCCGGGACAGGGTACTACGAGCAGTACTTC.

The chain has TRBV28 and TRBJ1-5, with D unclear. V was clipped by 6 bases and J by 2 bases, with 20 bases between them. CDR3 length: 17 amino acids. From germline, CDR1 is MDHEN and CDR2 SYDVKM. CDR3 nucleotide sequence: TGTGCCAGCAGGGAACGGGAGGCAGGACCCCGCAATCAGCCCCAGCATTTT. It yields the protein CASREREAGPRNQPQHF.

This sequence joins TRBV6-5 and TRBJ1-5; D is uncertain. CDR3 size: 13 residues. The V end lost 0 bases, the J end lost 7 bases, and 7 bases lay between the germline ends. Germline-derived CDR1 and CDR2 are MNHEY and SVGAGI. CDR3 in amino acids: CASSYSEGQPQHF. The CDR3 coding sequence is TGTGCCAGCAGTTACTCCGAGGGACAGCCCCAGCATTTT.

The chain has TRBV7-8 and TRBJ2-3; possibly TRBD2 for D (5 bases). The V end was cut by 1 base, the J end by 5 bases, with 13 bases between. The CDR3 is 15 residues long. Germline lookup yields CDR1 SGHVS and CDR2 FQNEAQ. In nucleotides, the CDR3 is TGTGCCAGCAGCTTAGACCCCCGACGGGGAGATACGCAGTATTTT. This codes for CASSLDPRRGDTQYF.

The chain carries TRBV14 and TRBJ1-3; D is uncertain. CDR1 is SGHDN, CDR2 FVKESK, per germline. Trimming took 4 bases from V and 1 from J, leaving 14 bases between them. The CDR3 spans 16 residues. The CDR3 DNA is TGTGCCAGCAGCCGAGCGGACCGATATTCTGGAAACACCATATATTTT. It is translated as CASSRADRYSGNTIYF.

The V and J genes are TRBV6-5 and TRBJ2-1, with a weak D call TRBD1 (7 bases). CDR1 MNHEY and CDR2 SVGAGI come from the germline V gene. The CDR3 extends over 15 amino acids. V shed 1 base and J shed 7 bases, with 14 bases lying between them. CDR3 nucleotide sequence: TGTGCCAGCAGTTACTTTCGACAGGGAGGAAATGAGCAGTTCTTC. It is translated as CASSYFRQGGNEQFF.

The chain links TRBV23-1 to TRBJ1-2; 7 bases fit TRBD1. TRBV23-1 is noted as an ORF with a role that remains uncertain. CDR3 length: 17 residues. The V and J ends lost 0 bases and 3 bases, in that order; junction bases with no gene match: 10. Here the CDR3 reads CASSQSILRGLDYGYTF. CDR3 nucleotides: TGCGCCAGCAGTCAATCAATCTTAAGGGGGCTAGACTATGGCTACACCTTC.

The chain uses TRBV27 and TRBJ2-2, with a weak D call TRBD2 (6 bases). CDR1 is MNHEY and CDR2 is SMNVEV in the germline V gene (reference sequence). Trimming stripped 4 bases from V and 4 bases from J, with 13 bases between. The length of the CDR3 is 15 residues. The CDR3 DNA reads TGTGCCAGCAGTTACCAACCGCGGGGCACCGGGGAGCTGTTTTTT. Encoded protein: CASSYQPRGTGELFF.